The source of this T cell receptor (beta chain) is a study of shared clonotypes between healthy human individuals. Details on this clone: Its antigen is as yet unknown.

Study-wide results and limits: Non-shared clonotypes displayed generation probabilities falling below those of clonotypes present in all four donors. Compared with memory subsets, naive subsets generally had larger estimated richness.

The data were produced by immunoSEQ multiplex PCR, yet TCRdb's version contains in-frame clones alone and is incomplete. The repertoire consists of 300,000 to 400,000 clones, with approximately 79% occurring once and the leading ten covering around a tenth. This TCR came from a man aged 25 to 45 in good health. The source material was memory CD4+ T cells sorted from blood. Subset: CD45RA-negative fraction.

CDR3 sequence (DNA): TGTGCCAGCAGCGTAGGCAGGATGGTTGGTGGCTACACCTTC. Its protein product is CASSVGRMVGGYTF. The V call is TRBV9, the J call TRBJ1-2; D is ambiguous. Trimming cost V 0 bases and J 7 bases, with 13 bases left between them. The germline gives CDR1 SGDLS, CDR2 YYNGEE. The CDR3 runs to 14 residues.